The 20 T cell receptor beta chains given below trace back to one sample, sequenced in a study of blood T cell repertoires in COVID-19. Only in-frame clones appear in the TCRdb table, and some are missing; sequencing was by immunoSEQ multiplex PCR. The sample has 59,000 or so clones, roughly four fifths seen once. The sample consisted of peripheral blood. The receptor set was obtained from a human donor in a cohort sampled during active COVID-19.

The V gene is TRBV3-1 (or the pseudogene TRBV3-2), the J gene TRBJ2-4, with D perhaps TRBD1 (7 bases). The CDR3 runs to 16 residues. Germline CDR1 LGHDT, CDR2 YNNKEL (reference sequence). The V end lost 5 bases, the J end lost 6 bases, and 20 bases lay between the germline ends. CDR3 sequence (DNA): TGTGCCAGCAGCAAAACCGCAGGGGGAGGTGGAAACATTCAGTACTTC. Translation: CASSKTAGGGGNIQYF.

This chain uses TRBV19 with TRBJ2-7; 11 nucleotides match TRBD1. J was trimmed by 3 bases and V by 6 bases; bases with no gene match: 4. The CDR3 runs to 14 residues. Germline lookup yields CDR1 LNHDA and CDR2 SQIVND (reference sequence). CDR3 bases: TGTGCCAGTAGCCTAGGGACAGGGGGCTACGAGCAGTACTTC. Translated, it gives CASSLGTGGYEQYF.

This clone was counted a few times. The chain joins TRBV19 to TRBJ1-1; D call uncertain. The CDR3 runs 14 residues. The germline V gene encodes CDR1 LNHDA and CDR2 SQIVND (reference sequence). V dropped 4 bases and J dropped 4 bases, with 13 bases sitting between them. CDR3 nucleotides: TGTGCCAGTAGTAATCTAGGAACACTCACTGAAGCTTTCTTT. Its translation is CASSNLGTLTEAFF.

This clone was counted only a few times. The chain joins TRBV9 to TRBJ1-4; tentatively, D is TRBD1 (6 bases). Germline loops: CDR1 SGDLS, CDR2 YYNGEE. V gave up 3 bases and J gave up 1 base, with 10 bases separating them. This CDR3 has 15 amino acids. CDR3 residues: CASSAQGRTNEKLFF. The CDR3, as DNA: TGTGCCAGCAGCGCCCAGGGGAGAACTAATGAAAAACTGTTTTTT.

V is TRBV7-2 and J is TRBJ2-1; D is possibly TRBD1 (5 bases). The CDR3 has 15 amino acids. CDR1 and CDR2 (germline): SGHTA, FQGNSA. Trimming cost V 1 base and J 10 bases, with 17 bases left between them. The DNA of the CDR3 is TGTGCCAGCAGCTTAGGGGGCTCCCGGGCTTTGGAGCAGTTCTTC. Its translation: CASSLGGSRALEQFF. Variable domain in full (rest from reference TRBV7-2 and TRBJ2-1): GAGVSQSPSNKVTEKGKDVELRCDPISGHTALYWYRQSLGQGLEFLIYFQGNSAPDKSGLPSDRFSAERTGGSVSTLTIQRTQQEDSAVYLCASSLGGSRALEQFFGPGTRLTVL.

The chain has TRBV5-4 and TRBJ2-6; 8 bases match TRBD1. The CDR3 extends over 15 amino acids. V lost 4 bases and J lost 4; bases outside the gene matches: 4. Germline V CDR1 and CDR2: SGHNT, YYREEE (reference sequence). The CDR3 bases are TGTGCCAGCAGCCGACAGGGGTTGGGGGCCAACGTCCTGACTTTC. Translation: CASSRQGLGANVLTF.

This clone showed up just a few times. The chain joins TRBV4-2 to TRBJ1-2; D unclear. Germline CDR1 and CDR2: LGHNA and YNFKEQ. CDR3 size: 15 residues. V was cut by 3 bases and J by 3 bases, with 14 bases left in between. CDR3 sequence (DNA): TGTGCCAGCAGCCAGGCACGCATGGCCCACTATGGCTACACCTTC. Its protein product is CASSQARMAHYGYTF.

The V and J genes are TRBV18 and TRBJ1-6, with 7 bases aligning to TRBD1. The germline CDR1 and CDR2 sequences are KGHSH and LQKENI. The V gene end was trimmed by 3 bases and the J gene end by 8 bases; junction bases not matched to a gene: 7. CDR3 length: 15 amino acids. The CDR3 bases are TGTGCCAGCTCACCCCCACAGGGGAGCCATTCACCCCTCCACTTT. This codes for CASSPPQGSHSPLHF.

V is TRBV5-4 and J is TRBJ2-7; TRBD2 might be the D (5 bases). The CDR3 spans 14 residues. The ends were cut back, 2 bases at V and 0 bases at J, with 9 bases in the middle. Per the germline V gene, CDR1 is SGHNT and CDR2 is YYREEE (reference sequence). CDR3 loop: CASSLLGLSYEQYV. The DNA of the CDR3 is TGTGCCAGCAGCTTACTAGGTCTCTCCTACGAGCAGTACGTC.

This clone was picked up one time. The chain has TRBV2 and TRBJ1-1; 8 nucleotides agree with TRBD1. Germline V CDR1 and CDR2: SNHLY, FYNNEI. Trimming at V came to 6 bases and at J to 8 bases, leaving 11 bases not matched to a gene. This CDR3 has 14 amino acids. CDR3 DNA: TGTGCCAGCAGATCAGACAGGGGTCTGGGCGAAGCTTTCTTT. It yields the protein CASRSDRGLGEAFF.

V is TRBV19 and J is TRBJ2-5; TRBD2 matches at 8 bases. This CDR3 comprises 13 residues. J gave up 5 bases and V 6 bases, and 5 bases lay outside the gene matches. Germline V gene data show CDR1 as LNHDA and CDR2 as SQIVND (reference sequence). The CDR3 sequence: CASSGGAWETQYF. CDR3 sequence (DNA): TGTGCCAGTAGCGGGGGGGCCTGGGAGACCCAGTACTTC.

This clone is a singleton in its sample. The chain recombines TRBV7-7 with TRBJ2-1, with D hard to call. The CDR3 consists of 13 residues. V shed 4 bases and J shed 6 bases, with 10 bases lying between them. Germline CDR1 and CDR2: SSHAT and FNYEAQ (reference sequence). The CDR3 DNA reads TGTGCCAGCAGCTCCCGGCGCGGCAATGAGCAGTTCTTC. Protein: CASSSRRGNEQFF. Combining the CDR3 with reference TRBV7-7 and TRBJ2-1 gives the whole variable domain GAGVSQSPRYKVTKRGQDVTLRCDPISSHATLYWYQQALGQGPEFLTYFNYEAQPDKSGLPSDRFSAERPEGSISTLTIQRTEQRDSAMYRCASSSRRGNEQFFGPGTRLTVL.

The rearrangement links TRBV20-1 to TRBJ2-3; TRBD2 aligns across 16 bases. The CDR3 is 19 residues long. V was clipped by 3 bases and J by 1 base; unmatched bases: 10. Germline CDR1 DFQATT, CDR2 SNEGSKA (reference sequence). Here the CDR3 reads CSASRTGTSGGAGTDTQYF. CDR3 bases: TGCAGTGCTAGTCGAACCGGGACTAGCGGGGGGGCCGGCACAGATACGCAGTATTTT.

In its sample, this clone was seen once. This chain joins TRBV10-3 and TRBJ2-1; possibly TRBD2 for D (6 bases). V gave up 8 bases and J gave up 5 bases, with 10 bases separating them. This CDR3 comprises 12 residues. Germline V CDR1 and CDR2: ENHRY, SYGVKD. CDR3 residues: CAIGSGDNEQFF. CDR3 sequence (DNA): TGTGCCATCGGTAGCGGAGACAATGAGCAGTTCTTC.

In its sample, this clone was seen a few times. The chain uses TRBV27 and TRBJ2-1, with TRBD2 matching 7 bases. Germline CDR1 is MNHEY and CDR2 is SMNVEV (reference sequence). With 6 bases clipped from V and 5 bases from J, the junction kept 10 bases outside the gene matches. The CDR3 totals 15 residues. The chain's CDR3 is CASRPLATTNNEQFF. The CDR3 DNA sequence: TGTGCCAGCAGACCACTAGCGACCACTAACAATGAGCAGTTCTTC.

The chain joins TRBV6-5 to TRBJ2-1; possibly TRBD1 for D (6 bases). This CDR3 is built from 12 residues. The V gene lost 6 bases and the J gene lost 7 bases, with 10 bases spanning the gap. The V gene's germline CDR1 is MNHEY and CDR2 SVGAGI. The CDR3 DNA reads as TGTGCCAGCAGCCGTGACAGGAATGAGCAGTTCTTC. Encoded protein: CASSRDRNEQFF.

This clone was counted between two and nine times. The rearrangement links TRBV6-1 to TRBJ1-2; D gene uncertain. The CDR3 spans 13 residues. The V gene lost 2 bases and the J gene lost 6 bases, with 10 bases spanning the gap. Germline loops: CDR1 MNHNS, CDR2 SASEGT. For the CDR3, the DNA is TGTGCCAGCAGTGAAATATCCGGGGATGGCTACACCTTC. It codes for CASSEISGDGYTF.

The chain links TRBV7-2 to TRBJ2-3; 14 bases are a match to TRBD2. The germline V gene encodes CDR1 SGHTA and CDR2 FQGNSA. Unmatched junction bases numbered 4, after V lost 4 bases and J lost 1 base. CDR3 length equals 17 residues. The CDR3 nucleotides read TGTGCCAGCAGCTCCGGGACTAGCGGGGGAGGCACAGATACGCAGTATTTT. It is translated as CASSSGTSGGGTDTQYF.

The chain employs TRBV13 and TRBJ1-4; a weak D match, TRBD1 (6 bases). CDR1 and CDR2 (germline): PRHDT, FYEKMQ (reference sequence). The V end lost 3 bases, the J end lost 7 bases, and 15 bases lay between the germline ends. The CDR3 totals 15 residues. This chain's CDR3 is CASSFFREGGEKLFF. The CDR3 nucleotides read TGTGCCAGCAGCTTTTTCCGGGAGGGGGGTGAAAAACTGTTTTTT.

The chain recombines TRBV10-3 with TRBJ1-2; 8 nucleotides match TRBD1. The CDR3 sequence is 14 residues long. The germline gives CDR1 ENHRY, CDR2 SYGVKD. V gave up 6 bases and J gave up 4 bases; unmatched junction bases: 7. The CDR3 reads CAISSGQGPYGYTF. For the CDR3, the DNA is TGTGCCATCAGCTCAGGACAGGGCCCCTATGGCTACACCTTC.